This T cell receptor beta chain emerged from a study of T cell responses to AZD1222 COVID-19 vaccine. Study results and limitations: The number of AZD1222 recipients seropositive at baseline was only six. Scientists sampled the repertoires only once the peak T cell response had passed. Breadth and depth of Spike-specific TCRs rose after two AZD1222 doses. Females made up more of the donors, who were largely white British, and clonal diversity may have come out too low.

As for this clone: As yet, its antigen is unknown.

Data came from immunoSEQ multiplex PCR; TCRdb stores just in-frame clones and leaves some out. The repertoire holds 73,000 or so clones, with roughly 88% as singletons. This clonotype originated in an adult in good health. This specimen was peripheral blood, taken on day 0 of AZD1222 vaccination.

The CDR3 here is CASSEFRGSYEQYF. CDR3 coding DNA: TGCGCCAGCAGTGAGTTCAGAGGGTCCTACGAGCAGTACTTC. The V and J genes are TRBV10-1 and TRBJ2-7; D possibly corresponds to TRBD2 (5 bases). The CDR3 extends over 14 amino acids. Germline-derived CDR1 and CDR2 are WNHNN and SYGVQD (reference sequence). V lost 1 base, J lost 1 base, and 8 bases lay in between.